The 26 T cell receptor beta chains below come from one sample, sequenced in a study of Tregs in tolerant kidney transplant recipients. Clones were read by immunoSEQ multiplex PCR, and TCRdb kept only the in-frame ones, dropping some. The table lists around 77,000 clones, approximately 98% of them singletons. Sequencing was performed on CD4+ T cells from blood, taken before the transplant. The source of these receptors is a human donor who received a combined kidney and bone marrow transplant.

This clone was recorded only once. Other nucleotide sequences from this sample produce the same CDR3. The V call is TRBV7-2, the J call TRBJ2-7; D gene ambiguous. In germline, CDR1 is SGHTA, CDR2 FQGNSA. CDR3 length: 13 residues. V was clipped by 2 bases and J by 0 bases, with 5 bases between them. Here the CDR3 reads CASSLQISYEQYF. The CDR3 region has the DNA TGTGCCAGCAGCTTACAGATCTCCTACGAGCAGTACTTC.

The chain is built from TRBV7-2 and TRBJ2-7; 8 nucleotides align to TRBD1. J lost 6 bases, V lost 4 bases, and 8 bases had no gene match. Looked up from germline, CDR1 is SGHTA and CDR2 is FQGNSA. This CDR3 has 14 amino acids. CDR3 sequence: CASSSRTGFAEQYF. The DNA of the CDR3 is TGTGCCAGCAGCTCCCGGACAGGGTTTGCCGAGCAGTACTTC.

The chain couples TRBV30 to TRBJ2-3; TRBD2 matches 9 bases. There are 14 residues in the CDR3. Losses at the gene ends were 0 bases for V and 6 bases for J; bases not matched to a gene: 4. Germline lookup yields CDR1 GTSNPN and CDR2 SVGIG (reference sequence). In DNA form, the CDR3 reads TGTGCCTGGAGTGTCCGCGGGGGGGCGGATACGCAGTATTTT. This codes for CAWSVRGGADTQYF.

V is TRBV27 and J is TRBJ1-4; D may be TRBD1 (5 bases). This CDR3 has 15 residues. Germline V CDR1 and CDR2: MNHEY, SMNVEV (reference sequence). Trimming left V 5 bases short and J 3 bases short, with 13 bases between. As DNA, the CDR3 is TGTGCCAGCAGTATTTTTCAGGGTTCTAATGAAAAACTGTTTTTT. This sequence encodes CASSIFQGSNEKLFF.

The CDR3 loop is CASSPQDLWNYEQYF. The CDR3 nucleotides read TGCGCCAGCAGCCCCCAGGATCTTTGGAACTACGAGCAGTACTTC. The chain couples TRBV4-1 to TRBJ2-7; no clear D. V was trimmed by 4 bases and J by 3 bases, leaving 16 bases between them. This CDR3 comprises 15 residues. Germline V gives CDR1 MGHRA, CDR2 YSYEKL.

This chain uses TRBV18 with TRBJ2-7; TRBD2 agrees at 8 bases. Germline V lookup: CDR1 KGHSH, CDR2 LQKENI. V trimming: 6 bases; J trimming: 0 bases; junction bases outside the gene matches: 7. This CDR3 comprises 15 residues. The CDR3, as DNA: TGTGCCAGCTCTCAACTAGCGGTTTTCTCCTACGAGCAGTACTTC. Protein product: CASSQLAVFSYEQYF.

This chain uses TRBV5-1 with TRBJ1-1; maybe TRBD1 (6 bases). Germline V CDR1 and CDR2: SGHRS, YFSETQ. Trimming took 0 bases from V and 4 from J, leaving 13 bases between them. This CDR3 is built from 15 residues. The CDR3 sequence: CASSLVGGRSTEAFF. The CDR3 DNA follows: TGCGCCAGCAGCTTGGTCGGGGGGCGCAGCACTGAAGCTTTCTTT.

This clone was counted once. This chain uses TRBV2 with TRBJ1-5, with D perhaps TRBD1 (5 bases). Deletions cut 7 bases from V and 6 bases from J, with 16 bases between. The CDR3 has 14 amino acids. Germline CDR1 and CDR2: SNHLY and FYNNEI. The CDR3 sequence is CASKEGGDPQPQHF. CDR3 in DNA: TGTGCCAGCAAGGAGGGAGGGGATCCTCAGCCCCAGCATTTT.

The chain has TRBV18 and TRBJ2-7; D gene uncertain. The germline gives CDR1 KGHSH, CDR2 LQKENI. This CDR3 is built from 14 residues. V gave up 2 bases and J gave up 3 bases, with 11 bases separating them. As DNA, the CDR3 is TGTGCCAGCTCACCAGGCGGAAACATCTACGAGCAGTACTTC. Protein: CASSPGGNIYEQYF.

The V and J genes are TRBV30 and TRBJ2-3, with D perhaps TRBD1 (6 bases). The CDR3 runs to 11 residues. Germline lookup yields CDR1 GTSNPN and CDR2 SVGIG (reference sequence). V lost 8 bases and J 4 bases, leaving 10 bases between the germline ends. CDR3 nucleotides: TGTGCCACAGGGAAGGCAGATACGCAGTATTTT. It yields the protein CATGKADTQYF.

V is TRBV5-1 and J is TRBJ2-7, with 8 positions matching TRBD1. Losses at the gene ends were 4 bases for V and 8 bases for J; bases not matched to a gene: 11. Per germline, CDR1 SGHRS and CDR2 YFSETQ. CDR3 length: 14 amino acids. The CDR3 loop reads CASSPDRVSFKQYF. DNA for the CDR3: TGCGCCAGCAGCCCGGACAGGGTTTCATTTAAGCAGTACTTC.

The V gene is TRBV14, the J gene TRBJ2-1; 9 bases match TRBD2. The germline V gene has CDR1 SGHDN and CDR2 FVKESK. The CDR3 length is 16 residues. V lost 1 base to trimming and J lost 8 bases; unmatched junction nucleotides: 9. CDR3 residues: CASSQVVLAGKHEQFF. The DNA for the CDR3 is TGTGCCAGCAGCCAAGTTGTCCTAGCGGGAAAACATGAGCAGTTCTTC. Supplemented by reference TRBV14 and TRBJ2-1, the full variable domain reads EAGVTQFPSHSVIEKGQTVTLRCDPISGHDNLYWYRRVMGKEIKFLLHFVKESKQDESGMPNNRFLAERTGGTYSTLKVQPAELEDSGVYFCASSQVVLAGKHEQFFGPGTRLTVL.

The chain recombines TRBV7-3 with TRBJ2-3, with D tentatively TRBD2 (6 bases). The V gene lost 1 base and the J gene lost 6 bases, with 8 bases spanning the gap. In germline, CDR1 is SGHTA, CDR2 FQGTGA. The CDR3 is made up of 13 amino acids. For the CDR3, the DNA is TGTGCCAGCAGCTTAAGGGGACTCGATACGCAGTATTTT. Translated, it gives CASSLRGLDTQYF.

V is TRBV2 and J is TRBJ2-1; 10 bases align to TRBD2. Per germline, CDR1 SNHLY and CDR2 FYNNEI. Losses at the gene ends were 4 bases for V and 4 bases for J; bases not matched to a gene: 4. The CDR3 spans 15 residues. CDR3 DNA sequence: TGTGCCAGCAGTGCGGGGACTAGCGCTTACAATGAGCAGTTCTTC. Protein product: CASSAGTSAYNEQFF.

The chain joins TRBV28 to TRBJ2-1, with D tentatively TRBD2 (6 bases). There are 14 residues in the CDR3. Germline CDR1 and CDR2: MDHEN and SYDVKM. Trimming cost V 2 bases and J 7 bases, with 12 bases left between them. The CDR3 sequence: CASSLGFRGNEQFF. In DNA form, the CDR3 reads TGTGCCAGCAGTTTAGGTTTTCGGGGGAATGAGCAGTTCTTC. The full variable domain, in which reference TRBV28 and TRBJ2-1 provide the parts outside the CDR3, is DVKVTQSSRYLVKRTGEKVFLECVQDMDHENMFWYRQDPGLGLRLIYFSYDVKMKEKGDIPEGYSVSREKKERFSLILESASTNQTSMYLCASSLGFRGNEQFFGPGTRLTVL.

V and J are TRBV5-4 and TRBJ1-1; a possible D gene is TRBD1 (5 bases). V dropped 0 bases and J dropped 4 bases, with 7 bases sitting between them. Germline V CDR1 and CDR2: SGHNT, YYREEE (reference sequence). The CDR3 has 13 amino acids. In DNA, the CDR3 is TGTGCCAGCAGCTTGGGTAGGGGCACTGAAGCTTTCTTT. As protein: CASSLGRGTEAFF.

The rearrangement links TRBV28 to TRBJ1-1; no definite D call. This CDR3 is built from 14 residues. Deletions cut 6 bases from V and 0 bases from J, with 11 bases between. Germline CDR1 MDHEN, CDR2 SYDVKM. The DNA of the CDR3 is TGTGCCAGCAGAGCCAGGAACATGAACACTGAAGCTTTCTTT. Its translation: CASRARNMNTEAFF.

The V call is TRBV28, the J call TRBJ1-5; unclear D gene. Germline CDR1 reads MDHEN; CDR2 reads SYDVKM. CDR3 length equals 12 residues. V shed 8 bases and J shed 4 bases, with 9 bases lying between them. The CDR3 nucleotides are TGTGCCAGCGGGCCTCGGAATCAGCCCCAGCATTTT. Translation: CASGPRNQPQHF. The full variable domain, with the rest looked up from reference TRBV28 and TRBJ1-5, is DVKVTQSSRYLVKRTGEKVFLECVQDMDHENMFWYRQDPGLGLRLIYFSYDVKMKEKGDIPEGYSVSREKKERFSLILESASTNQTSMYLCASGPRNQPQHFGDGTRLSIL.

Here the CDR3 reads CASIAGSYNEQFF. CDR3 DNA: TGTGCCAGTATAGCGGGTTCCTACAATGAGCAGTTCTTC. The J gene is TRBJ2-1, the V gene TRBV9, with 7 bases lining up with TRBD2. The CDR3 loop spans 13 amino acids. The germline CDR1 and CDR2 sequences are SGDLS and YYNGEE. V shed 8 bases and J 1 base; nucleotides not matched to a gene: 3.

V usage is TRBV5-8 and J usage is TRBJ1-5, with 9 nucleotides matching TRBD1. This CDR3 is built from 16 residues. V lost 1 base to trimming and J lost 9 bases; unmatched junction nucleotides: 11. Germline V gene data show CDR1 as SGHTS and CDR2 as YDEGEE. As DNA, the CDR3 is TGTGCCAGCAGCTTGAAGGGAACAGGGGGCGGGCGGCCCCAGCATTTT. Its protein product is CASSLKGTGGGRPQHF.

The chain recombines TRBV5-1 with TRBJ1-6; D ambiguous. V lost 4 bases to trimming and J lost 5 bases, with 4 bases between them. The CDR3 totals 12 residues. Germline V gene lookup returns CDR1 SGHRS and CDR2 YFSETQ. The CDR3 coding sequence is TGCGCCAGCAGCCCTGATAATTCACCCCTCCACTTT. Amino acids: CASSPDNSPLHF.

CDR3 nucleotide sequence: TGCGCCAGCAGCCCGCGATTCGACAGGGCCTACGAGCAGTACTTC. Protein: CASSPRFDRAYEQYF. The chain employs TRBV5-1 and TRBJ2-7; 7 nucleotides align to TRBD1. From germline, CDR1 is SGHRS and CDR2 YFSETQ. CDR3 size: 15 residues. J was trimmed by 2 bases and V by 4 bases; bases with no gene match: 9.

This chain joins TRBV28 and TRBJ2-3, with 10 bases matching TRBD2. The ends lost 4 bases at V and 6 bases at J; junction bases unmatched: 7. The CDR3 spans 15 residues. CDR1 is MDHEN and CDR2 is SYDVKM in the germline V gene. As DNA, the CDR3 is TGTGCCAGCAGTTCACTAGCGGGGATATATGATACGCAGTATTTT. Translated, it gives CASSSLAGIYDTQYF.

The chain uses TRBV30 and TRBJ1-1; 7 nucleotides align to TRBD1. V was pared by 7 bases and J by 0 bases, with 11 bases of the junction left unmatched. The CDR3 runs to 15 residues. The germline V gene encodes CDR1 GTSNPN and CDR2 SVGIG (reference sequence). This CDR3 reads CASQKGQLMNTEAFF. Here the CDR3 DNA reads TGTGCCTCCCAAAAGGGACAGCTTATGAACACTGAAGCTTTCTTT.

The chain recombines TRBV4-1 with TRBJ2-4; the match to TRBD2 covers 7 bases. The J segment lost 1 base and the V segment lost 1 base, leaving 7 bases of the junction unmatched. The CDR3 length is 17 residues. CDR1 and CDR2 from the germline V gene are MGHRA and YSYEKL. The DNA of the CDR3 is TGCGCCAGCAGCCAAGGAGCTGGGCGGGGGGCCAAAAACATTCAGTACTTC. Amino acid sequence: CASSQGAGRGAKNIQYF.

The V and J genes are TRBV4-1 and TRBJ2-5; 10 nucleotides line up with TRBD2. Germline-derived CDR1 and CDR2 are MGHRA and YSYEKL. This CDR3 has 15 residues. V dropped 2 bases and J dropped 5; count of bases not matched to a gene: 5. The CDR3 sequence: CASSQSGGAMETQYF. CDR3 DNA sequence: TGCGCCAGCAGCCAAAGCGGGGGGGCGATGGAGACCCAGTACTTC.